This TCR beta chain was recovered during a study of T-cell reconstitution after alpha-beta-depleted transplantation in children. Findings and limits, study-wide: Where some patients showed high TCRbeta diversity at day 60, it came from recipient T cells and thymic progenitors that had survived. Among T cells one year after transplant, newly produced cells accounted for most counts and diversity. After transplant, at about two months, alpha-beta T cells were reportedly derived from several hundred expanded graft clones.

Trimming removed 5 bases at V and 4 bases at J, with 14 bases between. CDR3 size: 13 residues. CDR1 is DFQATT and CDR2 is SNEGSKA in the germline V gene (reference sequence). Details on this clonotype: Its specificity is unknown.

The TCRbeta library incorporated unique molecular identifiers. Using its own MiXCR run on the PCR reads, TCRdb lists one record per CDR3 protein. The sample consists of about 980,000 distinct CDR3 sequences, 25% to 35% of them appearing once. The rearrangement joins TRBV20-1 to TRBJ1-2; possibly TRBD1 for D (6 bases). The source material was PBMCs, mostly from graft donor cells, sampled 360 days after TCRalphabeta/CD19-depleted stem cell transplant. This clonotype was obtained from a boy less than two years old who had a stem cell transplant for SCID, so the T cells may come from the graft donor. Written as DNA, the CDR3 is TGCAGTGCTGGAGGGGGGGTTGGCTATGGCTACACCTTC. Its protein product is CSAGGGVGYGYTF.